The 32 T cell receptor beta chains below all came from one sample that was sequenced in a study of CD8 T cells in ankylosing spondylitis. One entry per CDR3 protein, called by TCRdb with MiXCR from the 5' RACE reads. The profile shows about 320,000 distinct CDR3 sequences, around 10% of them singletons. Sequencing was performed on blood, either unsorted or a sorted T cell fraction (not recorded which). The receptors derive from a female donor with ankylosing spondylitis or in good health (not recorded which).

This clonotype was observed at least ten times. The genes are TRBV20-1 and TRBJ2-5; D gene uncertain. Germline V lookup: CDR1 DFQATT, CDR2 SNEGSKA (reference sequence). The V and J ends lost 3 bases and 1 base respectively, with 9 bases between them. The CDR3 length is 13 residues. The CDR3 is CSASSYSQETQYF. CDR3 nucleotides: TGCAGTGCTAGTTCTTATAGCCAAGAGACCCAGTACTTC.

This clonotype was counted a few times. V and J are TRBV15 and TRBJ2-5, with D possibly TRBD1 on 5 matching bases. The V gene's germline CDR1 is LNHNV and CDR2 YYDKDF (reference sequence). The CDR3 extends over 15 amino acids. The V and J ends lost 0 bases and 5 bases respectively, with 13 bases between them. CDR3 nucleotide sequence: TGTGCCACCAGCAGAGATCCTAAGGGGCTGGAGACCCAGTACTTC. This codes for CATSRDPKGLETQYF.

This clonotype came up many times. The chain has TRBV6-2 or TRBV6-3 and TRBJ2-1; 7 positions agree with TRBD2. V trimming: 8 bases; J trimming: 9 bases; junction bases outside the gene matches: 16. CDR3 length: 15 residues. CDR1 is MNHEY, CDR2 SVGEGT, per germline. This CDR3 is CASGPGGRLAVEQFF. The DNA for the CDR3 is TGTGCCAGCGGTCCGGGGGGTCGACTAGCAGTTGAGCAGTTCTTC.

This clonotype was recorded at least ten times. V and J are TRBV20-1 and TRBJ1-5; 7 nucleotides agree with TRBD1. The CDR3 runs 15 residues. V shed 6 bases, J shed 6 bases, and the junction held 14 bases outside the gene matches. Looked up from germline, CDR1 is DFQATT and CDR2 is SNEGSKA (reference sequence). CDR3 sequence: CSAPRAGGNSQPQHF. The DNA of the CDR3 is TGCAGTGCCCCCCGGGCAGGGGGGAATAGTCAGCCCCAGCATTTT.

The sample holds many counts of this clonotype. The J gene is TRBJ1-2, the V gene TRBV20-1; D unclear. V was cut by 6 bases and J by 1 base, with 18 bases left in between. In germline, CDR1 is DFQATT, CDR2 SNEGSKA (reference sequence). The length of the CDR3 is 15 residues. CDR3 amino acids: CSASNWGMDNYGYTF. In DNA form, the CDR3 reads TGCAGTGCGTCGAACTGGGGTATGGATAACTATGGCTACACCTTC.

A remark on this clonotype: A much bigger clone sits one base away, suggesting this may be a read error. This chain connects TRBV20-1 to TRBJ1-2; maybe TRBD1 (6 bases). Germline V gives CDR1 DFQATT, CDR2 SNEGSKA (reference sequence). This CDR3 comprises 10 residues. The chain's CDR3 is CRALGGGYAF. CDR3 in DNA: TGCAGGGCCCTCGGGGGGGGCTACGCCTTC.

Turning to this clonotype: A much bigger clone sits one base away, suggesting this may be a read error. V is TRBV4-1 and J is TRBJ2-3, with TRBD2 matching 13 bases. Germline V CDR1 and CDR2: MGHRA, YSYEKL. The CDR3 covers 18 residues. Losses at the gene ends were 5 bases for V and 0 bases for J; bases not matched to a gene: 8. The CDR3 bases are TGCGCCAGCAGCGCCCGACTAGCGGGGGGCCCTAGCACAGATACGCAGTATTTT. Protein: CASSARLAGGPSTDTQYF.

This clonotype was recorded at least ten times. The chain is built from TRBV5-5 and TRBJ2-1; D call uncertain. The CDR3 contains 12 residues. V was cut by 1 base and J by 9 bases, with 8 bases left in between. Per the germline V gene, CDR1 is SGHKS and CDR2 is YYEKEE (reference sequence). CDR3 protein: CASSLYQAEQFF. CDR3 nucleotide sequence: TGTGCCAGCAGCTTGTACCAGGCTGAGCAGTTCTTC.

The sample holds one count of this clonotype. It may be a read error: a sequence one base away is much more abundant. The gene calls are TRBV4-1 and TRBJ1-1; D unresolved. The CDR3 loop spans 14 amino acids. Germline values: CDR1 MGHRA, CDR2 YSYEKL. CDR3 sequence reads: CASRHQVQYTEAFF. In DNA, the CDR3 is TGCGCCAGCCGCCACCAGGTCCAGTACACTGAAGCTTTCTTT.

This clonotype came up many times. CDR3 sequence: CSASREGAPYEQYF. CDR3 coding DNA: TGCAGTGCTAGCCGGGAGGGGGCCCCTTACGAGCAGTACTTC. The V and J genes are TRBV20-1 and TRBJ2-7, with a tentative D call TRBD2 (8 bases). The CDR3 has 14 residues. From germline, CDR1 is DFQATT and CDR2 SNEGSKA (reference sequence). V gave up 3 bases and J gave up 4 bases, with 16 bases separating them.

This sequence joins TRBV6-5 and TRBJ1-3; D is undetermined. V dropped 1 base and J dropped 0 bases, with 7 bases sitting between them. Germline V CDR1 and CDR2: MNHEY, SVGAGI. The length of the CDR3 is 15 residues. In DNA, the CDR3 is TGTGCCAGCAGTTACTGGGAAAACTCTGGAAACACCATATATTTT. As protein: CASSYWENSGNTIYF.

This clonotype showed up just a few times. The V call is TRBV12-3 or TRBV12-4, the J call TRBJ2-3, with a weak D call TRBD1 (6 bases). The CDR3 runs 13 residues. V shed 6 bases and J shed 0 bases, with 7 bases lying between them. The DNA of the CDR3 is TGTGCCAGCAGGGGACACAGCACAGATACGCAGTATTTT. This encodes CASRGHSTDTQYF.

This clonotype has a handful of counts. The rearrangement links TRBV5-1 to TRBJ1-3, with 8 bases matching TRBD1. This CDR3 has 14 amino acids. Germline V lookup: CDR1 SGHRS, CDR2 YFSETQ. V trimming: 4 bases; J trimming: 4 bases; junction bases outside the gene matches: 4. In nucleotides, the CDR3 is TGCGCCAGCAGCGCGGACAGGGCCGGAAACACCATATATTTT. Protein: CASSADRAGNTIYF.

This rearrangement joins TRBV5-1 to TRBJ1-1; 8 nucleotides agree with TRBD1. This CDR3 is built from 16 residues. V was clipped by 4 bases and J by 2 bases; unmatched bases: 10. Germline lookup yields CDR1 SGHRS and CDR2 YFSETQ. The CDR3 is CASSTVAGQGNTEAFF. The DNA of the CDR3 is TGCGCCAGCAGCACTGTAGCCGGACAGGGTAACACTGAAGCTTTCTTT.

This clonotype was seen at least ten times. This chain links TRBV6-4 with TRBJ2-1; 8 nucleotides line up with TRBD2. The CDR3 consists of 15 residues. V dropped 4 bases and J dropped 6; count of bases not matched to a gene: 8. CDR1 MRHNA and CDR2 SNTAGT come from the germline V gene. CDR3 sequence reads: CASSGAGGLANEQFF. DNA of the CDR3: TGTGCCAGCAGTGGCGCGGGAGGTTTGGCCAATGAGCAGTTCTTC.

Comments on this clonotype: A much more abundant neighbour one base away suggests this may be a read error. V usage is TRBV28 and J usage is TRBJ1-5; D remains unclear. CDR3 length: 14 amino acids. The V end was cut by 5 bases, the J end by 5 bases, with 13 bases between. The germline CDR1 and CDR2 sequences are MDHEN and SYDVKM. CDR3 in amino acids: CASSPYGAYQPQHF. As DNA, the CDR3 is TGTGCCAGCAGTCCCTACGGAGCCTATCAGCCCCAGCATTTT.

This clonotype was counted many times. V gene TRBV5-5 combines with J gene TRBJ2-1; 8 nucleotides line up with TRBD1. Germline CDR1 is SGHKS and CDR2 is YYEKEE (reference sequence). There are 16 residues in the CDR3. Germline trimming cut 4 bases from V and 5 bases from J; bases unmatched to any gene: 11. The CDR3 region has the DNA TGTGCCAGCAGCCCTTTTCTCGGACAGGGTAACAATGAGCAGTTCTTC. This codes for CASSPFLGQGNNEQFF.

This clonotype was observed many times. The genes are TRBV20-1 and TRBJ2-3; D perhaps matches TRBD2 (6 bases). V was trimmed by 3 bases and J by 0 bases, leaving 13 bases between them. CDR1 and CDR2 from the germline V gene are DFQATT and SNEGSKA (reference sequence). There are 15 residues in the CDR3. The CDR3 region has the DNA TGCAGTGCTAGTTCGGGGGATTATAGCACAGATACGCAGTATTTT. It encodes CSASSGDYSTDTQYF.

This chain connects TRBV13 to TRBJ2-7, with D unresolved. The germline gives CDR1 PRHDT, CDR2 FYEKMQ (reference sequence). CDR3 length equals 15 residues. The V end was cut by 5 bases, the J end by 0 bases, with 14 bases between. In DNA form, the CDR3 reads TGTGCCAGCAGCCCCCCCCATCTAATCTCCTACGAGCAGTACTTC. Protein sequence: CASSPPHLISYEQYF.

In its sample, this clonotype was seen a few times. The chain employs TRBV24-1 and TRBJ1-5; D is ambiguous. CDR3 length: 13 amino acids. The germline V and J ends were trimmed by 7 bases and 4 bases, with 10 bases remaining between them. Germline V CDR1 and CDR2: KGHDR, SFDVKD. The CDR3 DNA follows: TGTGCCACCAGCTCACCGGGGAATCAGCCCCAGCATTTT. Translated, it gives CATSSPGNQPQHF.

This clonotype was seen a few times. In nucleotides, the CDR3 is TGCAGTGCTCCTGGAGGGCAGGGGAGGAAGGGCTACACCTTC. It yields the protein CSAPGGQGRKGYTF. V and J are TRBV20-1 and TRBJ1-2, with a weak D call TRBD1 (6 bases). The ends were cut back, 5 bases at V and 8 bases at J, with 21 bases in the middle. The CDR3 contains 14 residues. CDR1 DFQATT and CDR2 SNEGSKA come from the germline V gene (reference sequence).

This clonotype occurred many times. The V call is TRBV7-2, the J call TRBJ1-5; no firm D call. This CDR3 comprises 17 residues. The V gene's germline CDR1 is SGHTA and CDR2 FQGNSA. V was pared by 4 bases and J by 7 bases, with 23 bases between. Written as DNA, the CDR3 is TGTGCCAGCAGCTCCCGAGTTTTTAACGGTGGAGGACAGCCCCAGCATTTT. Protein: CASSSRVFNGGGQPQHF.

This clonotype was recorded a few times. This chain connects TRBV7-2 to TRBJ2-7, with D perhaps matching TRBD1 (6 bases). From germline, CDR1 is SGHTA and CDR2 FQGNSA. This CDR3 spans 11 amino acids. V lost 6 bases to trimming and J lost 8 bases, with 11 bases between them. The CDR3: CASSQGQKQYF. In nucleotides, the CDR3 is TGTGCCAGCAGTCAAGGACAGAAGCAGTACTTC.

The chain couples TRBV7-2 to TRBJ1-2; a possible D gene is TRBD1 (5 bases). The CDR3 runs 14 residues. CDR1 and CDR2 from the germline V gene are SGHTA and FQGNSA. Between the trimmed V and J ends, which lost 5 bases and 2 bases, there was a span of 12 bases. The CDR3: CASSPPGRNYGYTF. In DNA, the CDR3 is TGTGCCAGCAGCCCCCCGGGACGGAACTATGGCTACACCTTC.

This clonotype was observed at least ten times. This chain connects TRBV28 to TRBJ2-3; 10 bases agree with TRBD1. This CDR3 comprises 15 residues. The V segment lost 2 bases and the J segment 2 bases; nucleotides outside the gene matches: 1. Germline V CDR1 and CDR2: MDHEN, SYDVKM. CDR3 coding DNA: TGTGCCAGCAGTTTAGGGACAGGGGACACAGATACGCAGTATTTT. It encodes CASSLGTGDTDTQYF. The variable domain in full, with the rest retrieved from reference TRBV28 and TRBJ2-3, is DVKVTQSSRYLVKRTGEKVFLECVQDMDHENMFWYRQDPGLGLRLIYFSYDVKMKEKGDIPEGYSVSREKKERFSLILESASTNQTSMYLCASSLGTGDTDTQYFGPGTRLTVL.

This clonotype was observed a single time. This chain uses TRBV4-2 with TRBJ2-2; D is unclear. Trimming removed 8 bases from V and 0 bases from J, with 10 bases in between. The CDR3 runs to 14 residues. The germline V gene encodes CDR1 LGHNA and CDR2 YNFKEQ. CDR3 loop: CASLKETNTGELFF. Written as DNA, the CDR3 is TGTGCCAGCCTCAAGGAGACGAACACCGGGGAGCTGTTTTTT.

This clonotype occurred many times. This chain uses TRBV7-9 with TRBJ1-4; tentative D call: TRBD1 (6 bases). CDR3 length: 14 amino acids. Germline-derived CDR1 and CDR2 are SEHNR and FQNEAQ (reference sequence). Trimming cost V 8 bases and J 5 bases, with 15 bases left between them. The CDR3 sequence: CASPSDRGNEKLFF. The CDR3 bases are TGTGCCAGCCCGTCGGACAGAGGAAATGAAAAACTGTTTTTT.

With regard to this clonotype: A read error may be the cause here, since a much bigger clone is one base away. The V gene is TRBV28, the J gene TRBJ1-4; D ambiguous. Germline V CDR1 and CDR2: MDHEN, SYDVKM. V was shortened by 3 bases and J by 8 bases, with 10 bases between the two germline ends. This CDR3 contains 13 residues. Written as DNA, the CDR3 is TGTGCCAGCAGTTTGGAGGGTTACGAAAAACTGTTTTTT. Its translation: CASSLEGYEKLFF.

Ten or more counts support this clonotype. The chain is built from TRBV29-1 and TRBJ2-3; the D gene is possibly TRBD2 (6 bases). The CDR3 spans 13 residues. Germline CDR1 and CDR2: SQVTM and ANQGSEA. V lost 7 bases and J lost 6, with 17 bases in between. CDR3 bases: TGCAGCGCCGCTGTGGGGAGGAGGGATACGCAGTATTTT. Translated, it gives CSAAVGRRDTQYF.

This clonotype has a count of ten or more. The chain couples TRBV7-9 to TRBJ1-2; no clear D. V was cut by 4 bases and J by 6 bases, with 12 bases left in between. CDR3 length equals 13 residues. Germline CDR1 SEHNR, CDR2 FQNEAQ (reference sequence). The CDR3 DNA reads as TGTGCCAGCAGCTCACCAGTTGTGAATGGCTACACCTTC. Translated: CASSSPVVNGYTF.

This clonotype has just a few counts. The chain joins TRBV10-3 to TRBJ1-2; tentative D call: TRBD1 (5 bases). With 10 bases removed from V and 7 bases from J, the gap between germline ends came to 25 bases. The CDR3 totals 15 residues. The germline gives CDR1 ENHRY, CDR2 SYGVKD. The chain's CDR3 is CATTYTMTVVAGYTF. In nucleotides, the CDR3 is TGTGCCACAACCTATACTATGACAGTCGTAGCTGGCTACACCTTC.

This clonotype was counted only a few times. The genes are TRBV28 and TRBJ2-2; 8 bases map to TRBD1. The germline CDR1 and CDR2 sequences are MDHEN and SYDVKM. CDR3 size: 16 residues. J gave up 6 bases and V 6 bases, and 12 bases lay outside the gene matches. This CDR3 is CASSPLSDRGAGELFF. The CDR3 nucleotides are TGTGCCAGCAGCCCCCTGTCTGACAGGGGCGCCGGGGAGCTGTTTTTT.